The entry that follows covers one TCR beta chain sequence. Its antigen is not identified. The method was immunoSEQ multiplex PCR; TCRdb's version includes in-frame clones alone and lacks a portion of them. Among around 11,000 clones listed, 89% were seen once. These data belong to a study of T cell clonotyping in hematopoietic cell transplantation. Germline V gene data show CDR1 as MDHEN and CDR2 as SYDVKM. The ends were cut back, 3 bases at V and 1 base at J, with 6 bases in the middle. This CDR3 region has 14 residues. Study-wide results and limits: Broader posttransplant TCR repertoire diversity was predicted by graft donor and pretransplant recipient Inverse Simpson Index values. Pathologically expanded recipient clonotypes increased progressively from day 30 to day 180 as diversity fell.

The receptor's source is an older female patient who had an allogeneic stem cell transplant from an unrelated donor, so the T cells may come from the graft donor. Some clones in this sample may be carry-over from other donors' samples. The sample here was PBMCs, taken 100 days after allogeneic stem cell transplant. The V call is TRBV28, the J call TRBJ2-2; D is unresolved. This chain's CDR3 is CASSLDQNTGELFF. The CDR3 DNA is TGTGCCAGCAGTTTGGACCAGAACACCGGGGAGCTGTTTTTT.